This TCR beta chain was documented in a study of blood T cell repertoires in COVID-19. On the study more broadly: PBMCs, B-cell-depleted T cells, or T cells provided the cDNA or gDNA that made up the material.

Methods used by the authors: Amplified reference gene primers provided the basis for estimating nucleated cell counts. Assay used: immunoSEQ multiplex PCR; TCRdb lists only in-frame clones, some missing. V, J and clone size derive from that table, while D and trimming were established from the DNA sequence. The sample holds 110,000 or so clones, 81% seen once. This clone was detected once. The germline CDR1 and CDR2 sequences are MDHEN and SYDVKM. Trimming removed 6 bases from V and 1 base from J; junction bases left unmatched: 4. The CDR3 covers 15 residues. The clonotype originates from a human donor in a cohort sampled during active COVID-19. Sequencing was performed on peripheral blood. V and J are TRBV28 and TRBJ1-3, with 9 bases lining up with TRBD1. CDR3 residues: CASRKQGASGNTIYF. The CDR3 nucleotides are TGTGCCAGCAGAAAACAGGGGGCATCTGGAAACACCATATATTTT.